This T cell receptor beta chain was observed in a study of neurological immune-mediated disorders. General study points: The absence of any CDR3 amino acid sequence shared by expanded clones across subjects suggests that repertoires were private in all groups.

The CDR3 length is 14 residues. CDR1 DFQATT and CDR2 SNEGSKA come from the germline V gene (reference sequence). Each CDR3 protein gets one entry after TCRdb re-called the 5' RACE reads with MiXCR. The sample gives about 62,000 distinct CDR3 sequences, 3.5% to 4.5% of which show up once; around 2.2% is in the top ten. Many counts were recorded for this clonotype. Its cognate antigen is unknown. This clonotype originated in a woman aged 45-60 years with multiple sclerosis. Sequenced input: PBMCs. This rearrangement joins TRBV20-1 to TRBJ1-1; 10 nucleotides align to TRBD1. CDR3: CSSGTGALNTEAFF. The CDR3 nucleotides are TGCAGCTCCGGGACAGGGGCCTTGAACACTGAAGCTTTCTTT.